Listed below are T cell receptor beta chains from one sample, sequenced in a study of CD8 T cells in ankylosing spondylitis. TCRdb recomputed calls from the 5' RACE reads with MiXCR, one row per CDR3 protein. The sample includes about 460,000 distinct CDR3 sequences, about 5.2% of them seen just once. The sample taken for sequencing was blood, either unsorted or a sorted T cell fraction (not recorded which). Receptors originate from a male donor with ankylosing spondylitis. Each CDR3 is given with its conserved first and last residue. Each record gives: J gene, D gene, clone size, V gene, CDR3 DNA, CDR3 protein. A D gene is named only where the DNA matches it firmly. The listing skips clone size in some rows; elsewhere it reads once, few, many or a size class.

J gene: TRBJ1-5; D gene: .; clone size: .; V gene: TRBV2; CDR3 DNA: TGTGCCAGTGGCAAGTTTCAGCCCCAGCATTTT; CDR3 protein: CASGKFQPQHF
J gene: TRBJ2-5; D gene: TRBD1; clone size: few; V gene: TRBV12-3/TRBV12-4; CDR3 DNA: TGTGCCAGCAGTCGGACAGGTAGCGAGACCCAGTACTTC; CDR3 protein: CASSRTGSETQYF
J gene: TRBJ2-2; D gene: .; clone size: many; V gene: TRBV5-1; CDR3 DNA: TGCGCCAGCAGCTTTCCCGGATTCGAGCTGTTTTTT; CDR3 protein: CASSFPGFELFF
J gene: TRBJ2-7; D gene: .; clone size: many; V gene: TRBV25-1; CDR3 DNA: TGTGCCAGCAGTGCCTTTAGCGCTAGCTCCTACGAGCAGTACTTC; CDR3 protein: CASSAFSASSYEQYF
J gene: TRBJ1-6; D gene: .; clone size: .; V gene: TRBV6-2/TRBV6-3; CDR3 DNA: TGTGCCAGCAGTTCGAACGGAGAGAATTCACCCCTCCACTTT; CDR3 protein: CASSSNGENSPLHF
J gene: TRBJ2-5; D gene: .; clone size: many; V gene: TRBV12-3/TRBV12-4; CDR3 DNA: TGTGCCAGCAGTTTAGTTGCAAGGGAGACCCAGTACTTC; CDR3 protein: CASSLVARETQYF
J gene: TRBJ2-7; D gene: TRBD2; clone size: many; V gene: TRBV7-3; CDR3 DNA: TGTGCCAGCAGCTTAACGCGAAGCGGGGGGACCTACGAGCAGTACTTC; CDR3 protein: CASSLTRSGGTYEQYF
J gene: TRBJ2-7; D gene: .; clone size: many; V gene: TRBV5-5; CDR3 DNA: TGTGCCAGCAGCTTCCGGGACAACGAGCAGTACTTC; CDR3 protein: CASSFRDNEQYF
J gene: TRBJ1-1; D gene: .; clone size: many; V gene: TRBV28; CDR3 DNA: TGTGCCGCGGGGCAGGGGATAAATGAAGCTTTCTTT; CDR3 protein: CAAGQGINEAFF
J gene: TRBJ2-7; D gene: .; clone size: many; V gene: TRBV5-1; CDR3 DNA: TGCGCCAGCAGCTTGGACTTGGGACACTCCTACGAGCAGTACTTC; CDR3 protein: CASSLDLGHSYEQYF
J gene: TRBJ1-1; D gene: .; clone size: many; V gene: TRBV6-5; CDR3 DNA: TGTGCCAGCAGTTACCAATATAAGACTGAAGCTTTCTTT; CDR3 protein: CASSYQYKTEAFF
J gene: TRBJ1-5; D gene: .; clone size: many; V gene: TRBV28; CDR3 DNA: TGTGCCAGCAGTTTTTACAGGGTTCTGCCCCAGCATTTT; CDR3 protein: CASSFYRVLPQHF
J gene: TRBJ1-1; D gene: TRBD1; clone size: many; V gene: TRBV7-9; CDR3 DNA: TGTGCCAGCAGCTTAGGGACAGGCCCGGGGACTTTCTTT; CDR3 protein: CASSLGTGPGTFF
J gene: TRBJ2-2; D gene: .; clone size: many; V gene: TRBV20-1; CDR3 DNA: TGCAGTGCTCCCCATGAGCACACCGGGGAGCTGTTTTTT; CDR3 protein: CSAPHEHTGELFF
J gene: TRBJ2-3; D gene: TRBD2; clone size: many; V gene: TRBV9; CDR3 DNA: TGTGCCAGCAGCTTTAGCGGGAGGGCCGAAGATACGCAGTATTTT; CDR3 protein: CASSFSGRAEDTQYF
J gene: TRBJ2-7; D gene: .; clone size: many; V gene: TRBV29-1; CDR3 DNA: TGCAGCGTTGCCCACCGGGGCCAACCGTACGAGCAGTACTTC; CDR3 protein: CSVAHRGQPYEQYF
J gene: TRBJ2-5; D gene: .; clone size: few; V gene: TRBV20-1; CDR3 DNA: TGCAGTGCTAGAGCAATGGGAGGTGAAGAGACCCAGTACTTC; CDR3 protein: CSARAMGGEETQYF
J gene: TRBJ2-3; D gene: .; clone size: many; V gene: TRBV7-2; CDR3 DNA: TGTGCCAGCAGCTTCAGCTACCCCACGCAGTATTTT; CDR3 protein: CASSFSYPTQYF
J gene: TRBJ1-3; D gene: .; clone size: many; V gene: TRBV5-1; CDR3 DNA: TGCGCCAGCAGCGGTGGAAACACCATATATTTT; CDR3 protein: CASSGGNTIYF
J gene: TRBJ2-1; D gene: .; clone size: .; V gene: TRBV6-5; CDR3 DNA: TGTGCCAGCAGTTACCCCCCAGGGAGCTCCTACAATGAGCAGTTCTTC; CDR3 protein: CASSYPPGSSYNEQFF
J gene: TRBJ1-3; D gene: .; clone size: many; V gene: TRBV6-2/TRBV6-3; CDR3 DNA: TGTGCCAGCAGTTACTCGTACCGGATTTACTCTGGAAACACCATATATTTT; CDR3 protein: CASSYSYRIYSGNTIYF
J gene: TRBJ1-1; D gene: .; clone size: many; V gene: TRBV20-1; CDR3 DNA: TGCAGTGCTAGCGGTTCCAGGGGTACTGAAGCTTTCTTT; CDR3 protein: CSASGSRGTEAFF
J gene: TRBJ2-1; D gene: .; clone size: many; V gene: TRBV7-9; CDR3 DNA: TGTGCCAGCAGCTTAAGGGGGGCGACCTACAATGAGCAGTTCTTC; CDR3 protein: CASSLRGATYNEQFF
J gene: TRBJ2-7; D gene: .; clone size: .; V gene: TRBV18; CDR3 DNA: TGTGCCAGCTCACCTAGCTACACCTCCTACGAGCAGTACTTC; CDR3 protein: CASSPSYTSYEQYF
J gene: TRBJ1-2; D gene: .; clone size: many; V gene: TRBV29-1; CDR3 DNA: TGCAGCGAGCGGGACTCCCGTTATGGCTACACCTTC; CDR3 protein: CSERDSRYGYTF
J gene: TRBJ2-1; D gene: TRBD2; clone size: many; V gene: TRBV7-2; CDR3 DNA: TGTGCCAGCAGTTATACTAGCGGGAGGGCTGGCGAGCAGTTCTTC; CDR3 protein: CASSYTSGRAGEQFF
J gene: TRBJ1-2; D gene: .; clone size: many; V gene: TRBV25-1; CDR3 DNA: TGTGCCTCACCACGCCGCGGATACTATGGCTACACCTTC; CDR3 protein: CASPRRGYYGYTF
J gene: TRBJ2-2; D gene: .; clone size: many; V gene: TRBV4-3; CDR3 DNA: TGCGCCAGCAGCCAACAGGAAGTCACCGGGGAGCTGTTTTTT; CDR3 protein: CASSQQEVTGELFF
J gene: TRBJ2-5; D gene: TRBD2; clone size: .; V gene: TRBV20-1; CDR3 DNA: TGCAGTGCTAGAGATCCGGGGACTAGCGCTGAGACCCAGTACTTC; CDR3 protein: CSARDPGTSAETQYF
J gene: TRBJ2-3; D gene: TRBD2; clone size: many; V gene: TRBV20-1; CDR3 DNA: TGCAGTCCAAGCGGGGGGAAGATGGGAGATACGCAGTATTTT; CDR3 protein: CSPSGGKMGDTQYF
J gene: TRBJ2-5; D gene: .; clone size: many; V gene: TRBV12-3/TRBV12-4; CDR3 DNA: TGTGCCAGCAGCCATGGGACATCGGGTCGGACCCAGTACTTC; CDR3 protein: CASSHGTSGRTQYF
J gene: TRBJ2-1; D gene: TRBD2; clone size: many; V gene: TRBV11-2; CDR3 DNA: TGTGCCAGCAGTTCTCCTAGCGGGAGAGGATACAATGAGCAGTTCTTC; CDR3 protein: CASSSPSGRGYNEQFF
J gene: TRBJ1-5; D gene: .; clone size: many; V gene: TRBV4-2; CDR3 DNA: TGTGCCAGCAGCCAAGATAGGCAGGAAACGCGGCCCCAGCATTTT; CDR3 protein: CASSQDRQETRPQHF
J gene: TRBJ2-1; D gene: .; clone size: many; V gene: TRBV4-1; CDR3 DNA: TGCGCCAGCAGCCAAGCGGACGGTTCCTACAATGAGCAGTTCTTC; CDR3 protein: CASSQADGSYNEQFF
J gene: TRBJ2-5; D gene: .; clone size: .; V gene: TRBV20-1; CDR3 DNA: TGCACTGCCATGACAGGTCGTAAGGAGACCCAGTACTTC; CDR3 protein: CTAMTGRKETQYF
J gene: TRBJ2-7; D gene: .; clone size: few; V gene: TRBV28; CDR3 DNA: TGTGCCAGCAATCTTAGTGGAACCTACGAGCAGTACTTC; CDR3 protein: CASNLSGTYEQYF
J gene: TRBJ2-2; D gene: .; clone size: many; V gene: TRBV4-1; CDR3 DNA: TGCGCCAGCAGCCGAACCCCAACAGGGACCGGGGAGCTGTTTTTT; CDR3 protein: CASSRTPTGTGELFF
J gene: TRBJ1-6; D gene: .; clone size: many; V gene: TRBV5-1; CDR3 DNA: TGCGCCAGCAGCCCGGGGGCCTCCTCCTATAATTCACCCCTCCACTTT; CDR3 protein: CASSPGASSYNSPLHF
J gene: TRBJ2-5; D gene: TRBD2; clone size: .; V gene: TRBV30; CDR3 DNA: TGTGCCTGGAGTAGGGAAGCGGGGGGGTACCAAGAGACCCAGTACTTC; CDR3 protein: CAWSREAGGYQETQYF
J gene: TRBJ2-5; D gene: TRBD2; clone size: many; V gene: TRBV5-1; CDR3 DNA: TGCGCCAGCAGCTTGGAGCTAGCGGGAGCTCGAGAGACCCAGTACTTC; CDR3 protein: CASSLELAGARETQYF